Following are 18 T cell receptor beta chains from one sample sequenced in a study of T cells in Graves' hyperthyroidism and ophthalmopathy. RNA transcripts yielded amplified TCR beta CDR3 regions. HTBI primers were employed in a first-round RT-PCR of the TCR CDR3. TCRdb reprocessed the multiplex PCR reads via MiXCR and lists one record per CDR3 protein. The sample carries around 490,000 distinct CDR3 sequences, about 20% recorded once. The sequencing sample was made of blood. Source of these receptors: a man aged 35 to 55 with Graves' ophthalmopathy.

The table lists this clonotype with a few counts. The rearrangement uses TRBV10-3 and TRBJ1-4, with a possible D match to TRBD1 (6 bases). Per the germline V gene, CDR1 is ENHRY and CDR2 is SYGVKD. This CDR3 is built from 13 residues. V was cut by 10 bases and J by 4 bases, with 13 bases left in between. This CDR3 is CATGGQINEKLFF. Written as DNA, the CDR3 is TGTGCCACGGGAGGACAGATTAATGAAAAACTGTTTTTT.

The chain employs TRBV10-3 and TRBJ1-1, with D possibly matching TRBD1 (6 bases). The CDR3 has 13 residues. Trimming took off 4 bases at V and 5 bases at J, with 11 bases between the two ends. Germline V gene sequence: CDR1 ENHRY, CDR2 SYGVKD. CDR3 region: CAISGKGGTEAFF. As DNA, the CDR3 is TGTGCCATCAGTGGAAAGGGGGGAACTGAAGCTTTCTTT.

The V call is TRBV2, the J call TRBJ1-3; TRBD1 aligns across 9 bases. V was clipped by 6 bases and J by 1 base; unmatched bases: 7. This CDR3 spans 16 amino acids. Looked up from germline, CDR1 is SNHLY and CDR2 is FYNNEI. CDR3 protein: CASSPRDRASGNTIYF. The CDR3 DNA sequence: TGTGCCAGCAGCCCAAGGGACAGGGCATCTGGAAACACCATATATTTT.

The rearrangement links TRBV10-3 to TRBJ1-5; perhaps TRBD1 as D (5 bases). The CDR3 contains 15 residues. Germline V lookup: CDR1 ENHRY, CDR2 SYGVKD. Trimming took 5 bases from V and 1 from J, leaving 12 bases between them. For the CDR3, the DNA is TGTGCCATCAGTCCGGGGGGGGGAAGCAATCAGCCCCAGCATTTT. Amino acids: CAISPGGGSNQPQHF.

Here the CDR3 reads CASSPYTPGPFTDTQYF. The DNA of the CDR3 is TGTGCCAGCTCACCATACACTCCGGGACCGTTCACAGATACGCAGTATTTT. The rearrangement links TRBV18 to TRBJ2-3; D may correspond to TRBD1 or TRBD2 (5 bases each). The CDR3 has 17 residues. Germline CDR1 reads KGHSH; CDR2 reads LQKENI. Trimming shortened V by 2 bases and J by 2 bases, and 17 bases separated the two germline ends.

This chain links TRBV19 with TRBJ1-4; TRBD1 aligns across 8 bases. Germline V gives CDR1 LNHDA, CDR2 SQIVND (reference sequence). Trimming removed 5 bases from V and 7 bases from J; junction bases left unmatched: 6. The CDR3 contains 14 residues. CDR3 bases: TGTGCCAGTAGTTCCGGACAGGGACCTGAAAAACTGTTTTTT. This gives the protein CASSSGQGPEKLFF.

This chain links TRBV7-8 with TRBJ2-7; 9 bases agree with TRBD2. Germline V lookup: CDR1 SGHVS, CDR2 FQNEAQ. The V and J ends lost 8 bases and 5 bases, in that order; junction bases with no gene match: 7. This CDR3 has 13 residues. CDR3 amino acids: CASVAGGLHEQYF. The CDR3 region has the DNA TGTGCCAGCGTGGCGGGGGGGCTCCACGAGCAGTACTTC.

This clonotype was found a few times. This chain joins TRBV10-3 and TRBJ1-4; 8 nucleotides align to TRBD1. The CDR3 totals 17 residues. After removal of 3 bases from V and 3 bases from J, the junction contained 9 bases not matched to a gene. CDR1 ENHRY and CDR2 SYGVKD come from the germline V gene. The CDR3 spells CAISDSPGGDSNEKLFF. For the CDR3, the DNA is TGTGCCATCAGTGATAGTCCAGGGGGCGACTCTAATGAAAAACTGTTTTTT.

The chain carries TRBV12-3 or TRBV12-4 and TRBJ2-5; 12 positions match TRBD2. With 7 bases clipped from V and 4 bases from J, the junction kept 10 bases outside the gene matches. This CDR3 contains 16 residues. CDR3 DNA: TGTGCCAGCACCCAACGACTAGCGGGAGAAGCAGAGACCCAGTACTTC. It codes for CASTQRLAGEAETQYF.

V gene TRBV5-1 combines with J gene TRBJ2-5; 8 nucleotides align to TRBD1. With 4 bases clipped from V and 5 bases from J, the junction kept 7 bases outside the gene matches. This CDR3 contains 14 residues. Germline-derived CDR1 and CDR2 are SGHRS and YFSETQ. This CDR3 is CASSAGQDRETQYF. For the CDR3, the DNA is TGCGCCAGCAGCGCGGGACAGGACCGCGAGACCCAGTACTTC. Together with reference TRBV5-1 and TRBJ2-5, the CDR3 gives the full variable domain: KAGVTQTPRYLIKTRGQQVTLSCSPISGHRSVSWYQQTPGQGLQFLFEYFSETQRNKGNFPGRFSGRQFSNSRSEMNVSTLELGDSALYLCASSAGQDRETQYFGPGTRLLVL.

This clonotype showed up just a few times. The chain is built from TRBV2 and TRBJ2-3; 7 bases agree with TRBD1. V was pared by 4 bases and J by 2 bases, with 6 bases of the junction left unmatched. Germline loops: CDR1 SNHLY, CDR2 FYNNEI. The CDR3 length is 15 residues. The CDR3 DNA reads as TGTGCCAGCAGTGCCTGGGACAGAAACACAGATACGCAGTATTTT. Protein product: CASSAWDRNTDTQYF.

This clonotype was found a few times. Written as DNA, the CDR3 is TGCGCCAGCAGCTTGGGAGGGCACAATGAGCAGTTCTTC. It specifies CASSLGGHNEQFF. The chain couples TRBV5-1 to TRBJ2-1, with a weak D call TRBD2 (5 bases). This CDR3 region has 13 residues. Trimming removed 0 bases at V and 5 bases at J, with 6 bases between. Germline CDR1 is SGHRS and CDR2 is YFSETQ.

This clonotype appeared a few times. The V and J genes are TRBV24-1 and TRBJ1-6; D perhaps matches TRBD1 (6 bases). The length of the CDR3 is 16 residues. CDR1 is KGHDR, CDR2 SFDVKD, per germline. V dropped 9 bases and J dropped 7 bases, with 21 bases sitting between them. The CDR3 sequence: CATPSDSLCGNSPLHF. As DNA, the CDR3 is TGTGCCACCCCTTCGGACAGCTTATGTGGAAATTCACCCCTCCACTTT.

This clonotype was counted between two and nine times. The chain carries TRBV12-3 or TRBV12-4 and TRBJ2-6; D perhaps matches TRBD1 (6 bases). V was shortened by 4 bases and J by 3 bases, with 13 bases between the two germline ends. This CDR3 has 16 residues. CDR3: CASSSSGDGGANVLTF. The DNA of the CDR3 is TGTGCCAGCAGTTCTTCAGGGGACGGTGGGGCCAACGTCCTGACTTTC.

To note about this clonotype: This sequence may be a read error, since a much larger clone differs from it by one base. This sequence joins TRBV2 and TRBJ1-4, with D perhaps matching TRBD1 (6 bases). V lost 2 bases to trimming and J lost 11 bases, with 21 bases between them. CDR1 SNHLY and CDR2 FYNNEI come from the germline V gene. This CDR3 region has 16 residues. The CDR3 protein is CASSESGHRSMRKLFF. CDR3 nucleotides: TGTGCCAGCAGTGAATCGGGACACAGGTCAATGAGGAAACTGTTTTTT.

This clonotype was seen many times. V gene TRBV7-9 combines with J gene TRBJ2-1, with D uncertain. This CDR3 has 14 amino acids. Trimming shortened V by 8 bases and J by 0 bases, and 11 bases separated the two germline ends. The germline V gene has CDR1 SEHNR and CDR2 FQNEAQ (reference sequence). DNA of the CDR3: TGTGCCAGCGGAGAAGGGTCCTCCTACAATGAGCAGTTCTTC. It specifies CASGEGSSYNEQFF.

The table lists this clonotype with a few counts. The chain combines TRBV12-3 or TRBV12-4 with TRBJ2-1; the D gene is possibly TRBD2 (5 bases). The V and J ends lost 3 bases and 8 bases respectively, with 14 bases between them. The CDR3 spans 14 residues. CDR3 loop: CASSFEGVSDEQFF. CDR3 bases: TGTGCCAGCAGTTTCGAGGGAGTAAGCGATGAGCAGTTCTTC.

The sample holds a few counts of this clonotype. The rearrangement joins TRBV3-1 to TRBJ2-1; 7 positions agree with TRBD2. CDR1 LGHDT and CDR2 YNNKEL come from the germline V gene (reference sequence). The V and J ends lost 0 bases and 10 bases, in that order; junction bases with no gene match: 12. The CDR3 spans 16 residues. This chain's CDR3 is CASSQDRSGEAREQFF. The DNA of the CDR3 is TGTGCCAGCAGCCAAGATCGGAGCGGGGAGGCTCGGGAGCAGTTCTTC.